The 2 T cell receptor beta chains in this list originate from one sample, sequenced in a study of shared clonotypes between healthy human individuals (dated by TCRdb to the early 2020s). Libraries were built with the immunoSEQ multiplex PCR assay. The table was pulled from immuneACCESS by TCRdb, which kept in-frame rearrangements only. Such tables lose some clones; where checked, under half of the loss comes from unresolved V genes, and the rest has no known cause. Present in this sample are about 2.3 million clones, 90% to 95% of which were seen just once. 0.39% of the sample is held by the ten biggest clonotypes. The sequenced material came from naive CD4+ T cells from PBMCs. This sample's cell subset or site label indicates: CD45RA+ positively selected. The receptors originated from a young man in good health. Some clones in this sample may be carry-over from other donors' samples.

This chain links TRBV4-1 with TRBJ2-7; possible D gene TRBD1, 6 bases. The CDR3 is 16 amino acids. Per the germline V gene, CDR1 is MGHRA and CDR2 is YSYEKL. The V end was cut by 1 base, the J end by 1 base, with 14 bases between. The CDR3 region is CASSQAEGVGSYEQYF. The CDR3 DNA reads TGCGCCAGCAGCCAAGCTGAGGGGGTGGGATCCTACGAGCAGTACTTC.

The chain is built from TRBV7-9 and TRBJ2-1, with 13 bases aligning to TRBD2. The V gene's germline CDR1 is SEHNR and CDR2 FQNEAQ (reference sequence). The ends lost 3 bases at V and 2 bases at J; junction bases unmatched: 4. The CDR3 is made up of 17 amino acids. The CDR3 here is CASSFKLAGGPYNEQFF. As DNA, the CDR3 is TGTGCCAGCAGCTTTAAACTAGCGGGAGGGCCCTACAATGAGCAGTTCTTC.